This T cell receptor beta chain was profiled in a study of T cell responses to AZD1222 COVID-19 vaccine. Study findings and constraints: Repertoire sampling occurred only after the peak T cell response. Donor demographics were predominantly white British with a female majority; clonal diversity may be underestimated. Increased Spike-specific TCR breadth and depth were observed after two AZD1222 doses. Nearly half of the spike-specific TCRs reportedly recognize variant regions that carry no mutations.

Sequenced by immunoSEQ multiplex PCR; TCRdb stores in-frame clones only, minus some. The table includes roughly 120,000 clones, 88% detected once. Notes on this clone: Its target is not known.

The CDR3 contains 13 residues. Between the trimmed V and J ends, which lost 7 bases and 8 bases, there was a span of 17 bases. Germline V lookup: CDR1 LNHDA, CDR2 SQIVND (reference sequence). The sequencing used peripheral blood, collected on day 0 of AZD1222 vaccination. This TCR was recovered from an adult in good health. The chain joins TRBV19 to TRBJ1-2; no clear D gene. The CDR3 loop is CASTPGSMEGYTF. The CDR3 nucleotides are TGTGCCAGTACCCCGGGGTCTATGGAGGGCTACACCTTC.